These 14 T cell receptor beta chains originate from one sample sequenced in a study of cytomegalovirus exposure and HLA in healthy donors. Profiled with immunoSEQ multiplex PCR; TCRdb holds only in-frame clones, not every one. The repertoire holds over 45,000 clones, with 85% to 95% as singletons. The sequenced sample was PBMCs. The receptors here all came from a young woman in good health and CMV-seronegative.

This chain joins TRBV6-5 and TRBJ1-2; D remains unclear. Trimming stripped 4 bases from V and 5 bases from J, with 14 bases between. The CDR3 length is 14 residues. From germline, CDR1 is MNHEY and CDR2 SVGAGI. This CDR3 reads CASSFRNSPYGYTF. The CDR3 DNA is TGTGCCAGCAGTTTCAGGAACTCCCCGTATGGCTACACCTTC.

The CDR3 nucleotides read TGCACCAGCAGCCAAGGAACCCTAGACCTAGCCAAAAACATTCAGTACTTC. Its translation is CTSSQGTLDLAKNIQYF. This sequence joins TRBV1 and TRBJ2-4; the table names TRBD2, a call not compared with the DNA. TRBV1 is recorded as a pseudogene. This CDR3 contains 17 residues.

In nucleotides, the CDR3 is TGTGCCAGCAGCCCCGACAGGAACTATGGCTACACCTTC. Translated: CASSPDRNYGYTF. The gene calls are TRBV7-9 and TRBJ1-2; D is possibly TRBD1 (6 bases). The CDR3 is made up of 13 amino acids. Trimming cost V 5 bases and J 2 bases, with 9 bases left between them. Germline CDR1 and CDR2: SEHNR and FQNEAQ (reference sequence).

The genes are TRBV9 and TRBJ1-2; D not resolved. Deletions cut 6 bases from V and 4 bases from J, with 16 bases between. The CDR3 covers 14 residues. Per the germline V gene, CDR1 is SGDLS and CDR2 is YYNGEE. The CDR3 is CASTPYRELYGYTF. CDR3 bases: TGTGCCAGCACCCCATACAGAGAACTCTATGGCTACACCTTC. Based on the CDR3 plus reference TRBV9 and TRBJ1-2, the full variable domain is DSGVTQTPKHLITATGQRVTLRCSPRSGDLSVYWYQQSLDQGLQFLIQYYNGEERAKGNILERFSAQQFPDLHSELNLSSLELGDSALYFCASTPYRELYGYTFGSGTRLTVV.

The CDR3 DNA is TGTGCCAGCAGTTTTTCCCGGGGAACCGTCCTCTATGGCTACACCTTC. It translates to CASSFSRGTVLYGYTF. The V and J genes are TRBV27 and TRBJ1-2; D not resolved. The CDR3 has 16 amino acids. V lost 3 bases, J lost 4 bases, and 18 bases lay in between. Germline CDR1 MNHEY, CDR2 SMNVEV (reference sequence).

This chain connects TRBV9 to TRBJ2-1; 9 bases are a match to TRBD2. With 1 base clipped from V and 5 bases from J, the junction kept 4 bases outside the gene matches. Per germline, CDR1 SGDLS and CDR2 YYNGEE. This CDR3 contains 15 residues. The CDR3 loop is CASSVIPSGNNEQFF. Here the CDR3 DNA reads TGTGCCAGCAGCGTAATTCCTAGCGGGAACAATGAGCAGTTCTTC.

The gene calls are TRBV7-8 and TRBJ2-1; 8 bases fit TRBD2. Germline lookup yields CDR1 SGHVS and CDR2 FQNEAQ. V dropped 0 bases and J dropped 5; count of bases not matched to a gene: 3. The CDR3 runs 15 residues. CDR3 DNA sequence: TGTGCCAGCAGCTTAGCCGGGAGGGGGAACAATGAGCAGTTCTTC. Encoded protein: CASSLAGRGNNEQFF.

The gene calls are TRBV7-3 and TRBJ2-3, with 7 bases fitting TRBD1. Per the germline V gene, CDR1 is SGHTA and CDR2 is FQGTGA. The V gene end was trimmed by 1 base and the J gene end by 3 bases; junction bases not matched to a gene: 4. The CDR3 totals 15 residues. CDR3 DNA: TGTGCCAGCAGCTTAAGAGGGGGCAGGACAGATACGCAGTATTTT. Translating gives CASSLRGGRTDTQYF.

The chain joins TRBV6-5 to TRBJ1-4; D gene ambiguous. There are 14 residues in the CDR3. V was pared by 5 bases and J by 7 bases, with 14 bases between. Germline-derived CDR1 and CDR2 are MNHEY and SVGAGI. The CDR3 DNA reads TGTGCCAGCAGTAATGCCGGGGTGGGTGAAAAACTGTTTTTT. This codes for CASSNAGVGEKLFF.

The CDR3 DNA reads as TGTGCCTGGAGTGTTGAGAGGACTAGCGGGACGTACAATGAGCAGTTCTTC. Protein: CAWSVERTSGTYNEQFF. The chain combines TRBV30 with TRBJ2-1, with 12 bases matching TRBD2. V was clipped by 0 bases and J by 4 bases; unmatched bases: 7. This CDR3 is 17 amino acids long. CDR1 is GTSNPN and CDR2 is SVGIG in the germline V gene (reference sequence).

The rearrangement uses TRBV10-1 and TRBJ2-1; the D gene is possibly TRBD1 (6 bases). CDR1 and CDR2 from the germline V gene are WNHNN and SYGVQD (reference sequence). V was trimmed by 5 bases and J by 10 bases, leaving 15 bases between them. The CDR3 loop spans 13 amino acids. This CDR3 reads CASSWDILGEQFF. The CDR3 nucleotides are TGCGCCAGCAGTTGGGACATTTTGGGGGAGCAGTTCTTC.

This chain joins TRBV7-6 and TRBJ2-1, with TRBD1 as a possible D gene (5 bases). The V and J ends lost 3 bases and 9 bases respectively, with 12 bases between them. The CDR3 is made up of 13 amino acids. Per germline, CDR1 SGHVS and CDR2 FNYEAQ. The CDR3 here is CASSFSRVGEQFF. CDR3 in DNA: TGTGCCAGCAGCTTTTCCAGGGTCGGTGAGCAGTTCTTC.

The chain couples TRBV11-1 to TRBJ1-6, with 12 bases fitting TRBD1. Germline assignment: CDR1 SGHAT and CDR2 FQDESV (reference sequence). This CDR3 comprises 16 residues. Germline trimming cut 5 bases from V and 10 bases from J; bases unmatched to any gene: 9. The CDR3 coding sequence is TGTGCCAGCAGCCCTGGGACAGGGGGCCGGAGATCACCCCTCCACTTT. It translates to CASSPGTGGRRSPLHF.

This rearrangement joins TRBV27 to TRBJ1-1, with 9 nucleotides matching TRBD1. This CDR3 spans 17 amino acids. The trim removed 6 bases at V and 1 base at J, leaving 12 bases unmatched. The germline gives CDR1 MNHEY, CDR2 SMNVEV (reference sequence). CDR3 protein: CASSRRARTGENTEAFF. The CDR3 region has the DNA TGTGCCAGCAGCAGGCGGGCCCGGACAGGGGAGAACACTGAAGCTTTCTTT.